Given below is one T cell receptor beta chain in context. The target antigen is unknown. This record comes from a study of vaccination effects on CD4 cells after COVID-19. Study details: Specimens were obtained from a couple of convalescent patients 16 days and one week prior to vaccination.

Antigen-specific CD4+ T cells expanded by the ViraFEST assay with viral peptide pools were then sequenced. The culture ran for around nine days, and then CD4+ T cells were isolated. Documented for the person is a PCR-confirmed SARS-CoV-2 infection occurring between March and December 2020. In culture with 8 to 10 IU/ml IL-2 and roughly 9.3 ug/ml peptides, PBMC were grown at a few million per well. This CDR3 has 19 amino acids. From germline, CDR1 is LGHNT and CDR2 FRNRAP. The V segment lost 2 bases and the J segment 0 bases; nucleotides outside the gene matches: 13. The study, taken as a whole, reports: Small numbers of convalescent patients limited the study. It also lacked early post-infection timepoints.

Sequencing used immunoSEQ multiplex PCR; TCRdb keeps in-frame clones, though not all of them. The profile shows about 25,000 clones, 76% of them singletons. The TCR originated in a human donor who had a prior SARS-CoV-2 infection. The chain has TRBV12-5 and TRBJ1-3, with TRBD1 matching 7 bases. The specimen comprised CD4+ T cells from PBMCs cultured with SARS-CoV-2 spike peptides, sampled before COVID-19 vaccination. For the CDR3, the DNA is TGTGCTAGTGGTTTGATTACTGTCCGGCAGGGGGGCTCTGGAAACACCATATATTTT. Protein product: CASGLITVRQGGSGNTIYF.